A single sample is the source of the 14 T cell receptor beta chains below, sequenced in a study of tumor-infiltrating lymphocytes in glioblastoma multiforme. TCR beta libraries were built from RNA through three nested multiplex PCR rounds using modified ARM-PCR. TCRdb re-analysed the multiplex PCR reads in MiXCR, keeping a single row per CDR3 protein. Among about 32,000 distinct CDR3 sequences listed, roughly 64% were seen once. Sequencing was done on a sample of brain tumor tissue. These receptors all stem from a male donor with glioblastoma.

A remark on this clonotype: This clone may be a read error of a much larger clone one base away. The chain links TRBV5-6 to TRBJ1-2; D unresolved. The CDR3 contains 14 residues. The germline CDR1 and CDR2 sequences are SGHDT and YYEEEE. CDR3 amino acids: CASSLAAVFYGYIF. The CDR3 region has the DNA TGTGCCAGCAGCTTGGCGGCAGTTTTCTATGGCTACATCTTC.

The chain has TRBV28 and TRBJ2-5; D assignment may be TRBD1 or TRBD2 (6 bases each). This CDR3 is built from 15 residues. Per germline, CDR1 MDHEN and CDR2 SYDVKM. Trimming removed 7 bases at V and 1 base at J, with 16 bases between. In DNA form, the CDR3 reads TGTGCCAGCAAGAGGGGGGAGGCCGGCCAAGAGACCCAGTACTTC. Its protein product is CASKRGEAGQETQYF.

To note about this clonotype: One junction end disagrees with the germline gene, perhaps due to a read error. The chain recombines TRBV4-1 with TRBJ1-1; D perhaps matches TRBD1 (5 bases). Germline CDR1 MGHRA, CDR2 YSYEKL. The CDR3 spans 16 residues. The chain's CDR3 is CASNQNRYRQNTEAFF. In DNA form, the CDR3 reads TGCGCAAGCAACCAAAATCGCTACAGGCAGAACACTGAAGCTTTCTTT.

J is TRBJ2-1 and V is TRBV29-1, with D possibly matching TRBD2 (5 bases). CDR1 and CDR2 from the germline V gene are SQVTM and ANQGSEA. This CDR3 comprises 14 residues. The CDR3 DNA reads as TGCGGCATTGAAGGTCCCAAGTGGGCGGGTGAGCAGTTCTTC. This sequence encodes CGIEGPKWAGEQFF.

In its sample, this clonotype was seen a few times. At one of its ends the junction is not consistent with the germline gene, which may arise from a read error. The J gene is TRBJ2-5, the V gene TRBV9; 8 positions match TRBD2. Germline V gene data show CDR1 as SGDLS and CDR2 as YYNGEE. The CDR3 extends over 16 amino acids. The CDR3 loop reads CANSTSSGTRRETQYF. The CDR3 DNA reads as TGTGCCAACAGCACTTCATCCGGGACTAGAAGAGAGACCCAGTACTTC.

With regard to this clonotype: This may be a read error: a much more frequent sequence differs by one nucleotide. Here the CDR3 omits its conserved ending phenylalanine or tryptophan, so a read error is the likely source. The chain combines TRBV24-1 with TRBJ2-3, with 7 positions matching TRBD2. The CDR3 contains 16 residues. Germline CDR1 and CDR2: KGHDR and SFDVKD. V shed 4 bases, J shed 0 bases, and the junction held 6 bases outside the gene matches. CDR3 sequence reads: CATSENSGFSTDTQYS. The CDR3 DNA reads as TGTGCCACCAGTGAAAATAGCGGGTTCAGCACAGATACGCAGTATTCT.

Note on this clonotype: A much larger clone sits a single nucleotide away, making a read error possible. The V call is TRBV5-1, the J call TRBJ2-2; 14 bases are shared with TRBD2. V lost 4 bases, J lost 10 bases, and 9 bases stayed unmatched. CDR1 SGHRS and CDR2 YFSETQ come from the germline V gene. This CDR3 is built from 16 residues. In nucleotides, the CDR3 is TGCGCCAGCAGCCCGGGACTAGCGGGAGCTAACGAGGAGCTGTTTTTT. It is translated as CASSPGLAGANEELFF.

This clonotype was counted at least ten times. This chain's CDR3 is CASSLRRANTEAFF. The CDR3 DNA follows: TGCGCCAGCAGCTTGCGGAGGGCGAACACTGAAGCTTTCTTT. V is TRBV5-1 and J is TRBJ1-1; D ambiguous. Between the trimmed V and J ends, which lost 1 base and 1 base, there was a span of 8 bases. The length of the CDR3 is 14 residues. Germline values: CDR1 SGHRS, CDR2 YFSETQ.

The V call is TRBV4-1, the J call TRBJ2-2, with D tentatively TRBD2 (7 bases). Deletions cut 0 bases from V and 4 bases from J, with 21 bases between. Germline lookup yields CDR1 MGHRA and CDR2 YSYEKL. This CDR3 spans 19 amino acids. Here the CDR3 DNA reads TGCGCCAGCAGCCAAGATCGGGGGGAGCAGGGGAATATCACCGGGGAGCTGTTTTTT. Protein product: CASSQDRGEQGNITGELFF.

This clonotype was detected many times. The chain carries TRBV29-1 and TRBJ1-1; the D gene is possibly TRBD1 (5 bases). This CDR3 has 13 residues. Germline assignment: CDR1 SQVTM and CDR2 ANQGSEA. Deletions cut 5 bases from V and 5 bases from J, with 15 bases between. CDR3 residues: CSVNRGSGTEAFF. The CDR3 DNA reads as TGCAGCGTTAATAGGGGCTCTGGTACTGAAGCTTTCTTT.

This clonotype was recorded a few times. A much larger clone is a single base away; this may be a read error. The final CDR3 position lacks the conserved phenylalanine or tryptophan, pointing to a likely read error. This rearrangement joins TRBV4-2 to TRBJ2-2, with 7 bases fitting TRBD2. The V and J ends lost 0 bases and 4 bases, in that order; junction bases with no gene match: 5. The length of the CDR3 is 16 residues. The germline CDR1 and CDR2 sequences are LGHNA and YNFKEQ. CDR3 in amino acids: CASSQEAGPLTGELFL. The CDR3 bases are TGTGCCAGCAGCCAAGAAGCGGGACCTCTCACCGGGGAGCTGTTTTTG.

In its sample, this clonotype was seen many times. The chain recombines TRBV28 with TRBJ1-4; no firm D call. Germline lookup yields CDR1 MDHEN and CDR2 SYDVKM. The CDR3 is 14 amino acids. V dropped 3 bases and J dropped 3 bases, with 8 bases sitting between them. In nucleotides, the CDR3 is TGTGCCAGCAGTTTCCGCAGCCCTAATGAAAAACTGTTTTTT. Encoded protein: CASSFRSPNEKLFF. Together with reference TRBV28 and TRBJ1-4, the CDR3 gives the full variable domain: DVKVTQSSRYLVKRTGEKVFLECVQDMDHENMFWYRQDPGLGLRLIYFSYDVKMKEKGDIPEGYSVSREKKERFSLILESASTNQTSMYLCASSFRSPNEKLFFGSGTQLSVL.

Concerning this clonotype: The CDR3 ends on some other residue instead of the conserved phenylalanine or tryptophan, so this is likely a read error. This chain connects TRBV20-1 to TRBJ2-7; tentatively, D is TRBD1 (5 bases). The CDR3 runs 16 residues. Per the germline V gene, CDR1 is DFQATT and CDR2 is SNEGSKA (reference sequence). The CDR3 coding sequence is TGCAGCGCTAGATTGAAACAAGGGGTTTTGCTGGGCGAGCAGTACTTA. Its protein is CSARLKQGVLLGEQYL.

This clonotype was seen more than once but under ten times. One base away lies a much larger clone, so this may be a sequencing read error. The V and J genes are TRBV12-3 or TRBV12-4 and TRBJ1-4; D not resolved. This CDR3 contains 14 residues. Trimming removed 4 bases from V and 14 bases from J, with 20 bases in between. The CDR3 loop is CASSSEPDQRRLFF. In DNA form, the CDR3 reads TGTGCCAGCAGTTCAGAGCCGGACCAGAGGCGGCTGTTTTTT.